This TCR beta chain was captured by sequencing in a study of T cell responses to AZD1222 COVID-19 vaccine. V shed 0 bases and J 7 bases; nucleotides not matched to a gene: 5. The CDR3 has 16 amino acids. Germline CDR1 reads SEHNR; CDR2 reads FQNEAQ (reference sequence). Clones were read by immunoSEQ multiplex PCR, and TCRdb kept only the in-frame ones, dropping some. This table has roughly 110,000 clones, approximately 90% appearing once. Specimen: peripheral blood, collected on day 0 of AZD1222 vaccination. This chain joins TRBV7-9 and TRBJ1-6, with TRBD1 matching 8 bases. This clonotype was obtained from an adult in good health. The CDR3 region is CASSLATGGGNSPLHF. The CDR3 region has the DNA TGTGCCAGCAGCTTAGCAACAGGGGGGGGAAATTCACCCCTCCACTTT. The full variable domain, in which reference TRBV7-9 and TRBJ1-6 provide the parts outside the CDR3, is DTGVSQNPRHKITKRGQNVTFRCDPISEHNRLYWYRQTLGQGPEFLTYFQNEAQLEKSRLLSDRFSAERPKGSFSTLEIQRTEQGDSAMYLCASSLATGGGNSPLHFGNGTRLTVT.